This section outlines one T cell receptor beta chain sequence together with its context. Antigen: not known. This CDR3 is 15 amino acids long. Trimming removed 5 bases from V and 3 bases from J, with 13 bases in between. CDR1 is SGHTA and CDR2 is FQGNSA in the germline V gene. In the original workflow: Without quality scores, immunoSEQ junctional reads could not be filtered like full-length reads. TCRdb's copy holds only in-frame clones and misses some; the assay was immunoSEQ multiplex PCR. The D gene and trimming were derived from the DNA, and the V and J assignments and clone size from that table. The table has about 2 million clones, about 95% seen once. This entry comes from a study of shared clonotypes between healthy human individuals. Study findings and constraints: Incompleteness in sorted-subset sequencing, despite large depth, was shown by rarefaction. Naive subsets tended to show greater estimated richness than memory subsets.

Terminally differentiated effector memory CD45RA+ cells were left out of the naive CD8 fraction, which was CD45RO-negative and positively selected for CCR7. All donors were healthy HIV-negative adults lacking recent acute infections or vaccinations. The TCR sequence derives from a young man in good health. The source material was naive CD8+ T cells sorted from blood. The J gene is TRBJ2-2, the V gene TRBV7-2; unclear D gene. The CDR3 coding sequence is TGTGCCAGCAGCCAATTGCGGAGCTACACCGGGGAGCTGTTTTTT. Its protein is CASSQLRSYTGELFF.